The T cell receptor (beta chain) under discussion was sequenced for a study of blood T cell repertoires in COVID-19. The CDR3 has 13 residues. Trimming left V 3 bases short and J 6 bases short, with 12 bases between. Germline values: CDR1 SGHRS, CDR2 YFSETQ. Method: immunoSEQ multiplex PCR; TCRdb's copy keeps in-frame clones and lacks some. The sample includes about 180,000 clones, 78% of them seen just once. In assigning cohorts, the study relied on participant-reported clinical history. The chain joins TRBV5-1 to TRBJ1-1; TRBD1 is a possible D gene (6 bases). Material: PBMCs or T cells enriched from blood (not recorded which). The receptor comes from a woman aged 45-65 years who had recovered from COVID-19. CDR3 nucleotide sequence: TGCGCCAGCAGCTCAGACAGGTACTCTGAAGCTTTCTTT. Its translation is CASSSDRYSEAFF. Full variable domain (missing parts from reference TRBV5-1 and TRBJ1-1): KAGVTQTPRYLIKTRGQQVTLSCSPISGHRSVSWYQQTPGQGLQFLFEYFSETQRNKGNFPGRFSGRQFSNSRSEMNVSTLELGDSALYLCASSSDRYSEAFFGQGTRLTVV.